One and the same sample provided the 18 T cell receptor beta chains below, sequenced in a study of T cells in Graves' hyperthyroidism and ophthalmopathy (dated by TCRdb to the late 2010s). The library was produced with multiplex PCR. Sequencing instrument: Illumina HiSeq 2000. The TCR beta CDR3 regions were amplified from the RNA transcripts. The TCR CDR3 was subjected to a first round of RT-PCR using the HTBI primer set and the Qiagen OneStep RT-PCR kit. TCRdb cleaned the public reads at Q25 with fastp, built clones with MiXCR and kept in-frame beta chains. CDR3 protein duplicates are merged, each entry listing the most common genes and DNA. The sample records nearly 750,000 distinct CDR3 sequences, 30% to 40% of which are singletons. Roughly 31% of the sample goes to the ten largest clones. The sequenced sample was blood. These receptors came from a woman aged 40 to 49 with Graves' hyperthyroidism.

The rearrangement joins TRBV11-1 to TRBJ1-1; possible D gene TRBD1, 6 bases. Germline assignment: CDR1 SGHAT and CDR2 FQDESV (reference sequence). This CDR3 has 17 residues. The V end was cut by 4 bases, the J end by 4 bases, with 22 bases between. CDR3 residues: CASSYPEQGLGGTEAFF. The CDR3 DNA sequence: TGTGCCAGCAGCTACCCGGAACAGGGTTTAGGGGGCACTGAAGCTTTCTTT.

The chain employs TRBV6-2 or TRBV6-3 and TRBJ1-3, with D unresolved. The V and J ends lost 4 bases and 0 bases respectively, with 10 bases between them. Germline V gives CDR1 MNHEY, CDR2 SVGEGT. The CDR3 loop spans 15 amino acids. CDR3 residues: CASSLEYRSGNTIYF. The CDR3 DNA is TGTGCCAGCAGTTTAGAATACCGCTCTGGAAACACCATATATTTT.

Here the CDR3 reads CASGDWRGNEKLFF. CDR3 nucleotide sequence: TGTGCCAGCGGAGACTGGAGAGGGAATGAAAAACTGTTTTTT. This rearrangement joins TRBV10-3 to TRBJ1-4, with D unresolved. The CDR3 is 14 residues long. V dropped 10 bases and J dropped 5 bases, with 17 bases sitting between them. CDR1 and CDR2 (germline): ENHRY, SYGVKD.

This clonotype was picked up a small number of times. The chain has TRBV20-1 and TRBJ1-1, with D perhaps matching TRBD1 (5 bases). The CDR3 sequence is 15 residues long. Trimming shortened V by 0 bases and J by 0 bases, and 11 bases separated the two germline ends. Germline values: CDR1 DFQATT, CDR2 SNEGSKA (reference sequence). DNA for the CDR3: TGCAGTGCTAGAGACCCACGGGGGATGAACACTGAAGCTTTCTTT. Its translation: CSARDPRGMNTEAFF.

This clonotype was recorded at least ten times. The CDR3 region is CSVAGTVGQPQHF. The CDR3 nucleotides read TGCAGCGTTGCTGGGACAGTTGGCCAGCCCCAGCATTTT. V usage is TRBV29-1 and J usage is TRBJ1-5; 7 positions match TRBD1. Germline V gives CDR1 SQVTM, CDR2 ANQGSEA. The CDR3 runs 13 residues. J lost 7 bases, V lost 4 bases, and 7 bases had no gene match.

The sample holds one count of this clonotype. The chain joins TRBV9 to TRBJ1-4; a weak D match, TRBD1 (6 bases). Looked up from germline, CDR1 is SGDLS and CDR2 is YYNGEE. CDR3 length equals 15 residues. Trimming cost V 3 bases and J 4 bases, with 13 bases left between them. The CDR3 spells CASSAGGGDNEKLFF. The CDR3 coding sequence is TGTGCCAGCAGCGCGGGGGGCGGTGATAATGAAAAACTGTTTTTT.

Details on this clonotype: A read error may account for a junction end that differs from germline. This chain connects TRBV6-5 to TRBJ2-1; TRBD2 matches 8 bases. CDR3 length: 17 residues. Germline V gene lookup returns CDR1 MNHEY and CDR2 SVGAGI. The CDR3 DNA follows: TGTGCCATCAGTGACCTCCAGGCGGGGGGTCCCTACAATGAGCAGTTCTTC. Translating it yields CAISDLQAGGPYNEQFF.

The chain links TRBV20-1 to TRBJ2-5, with 7 positions matching TRBD2. The CDR3 is 15 residues long. The V segment lost 4 bases and the J segment 3 bases; nucleotides outside the gene matches: 11. In germline, CDR1 is DFQATT, CDR2 SNEGSKA (reference sequence). The CDR3 region is CSAIPRTSREETQYF. The DNA for the CDR3 is TGCAGTGCTATCCCCCGGACTAGTAGAGAAGAGACCCAGTACTTC.

This clonotype has just a few counts. This sequence joins TRBV5-4 and TRBJ2-6; TRBD2 agrees at 9 bases. The CDR3 contains 19 residues. Trimming removed 0 bases from V and 2 bases from J; junction bases left unmatched: 9. Germline lookup yields CDR1 SGHNT and CDR2 YYREEE (reference sequence). The CDR3: CASSLEVGLAGAGANVLTF. In DNA form, the CDR3 reads TGTGCCAGCAGCTTGGAGGTCGGGTTAGCGGGAGCTGGGGCCAACGTCCTGACTTTC.

With regard to this clonotype: A single base separates this from a much larger clone, so it may be a read error. The rearrangement links TRBV7-9 to TRBJ2-2, with D unclear. This CDR3 comprises 13 residues. CDR1 is SEHNR, CDR2 FQNEAQ, per germline (reference sequence). V shed 7 bases and J shed 10 bases, with 16 bases lying between them. CDR3 region: CASNPGALVELFF. CDR3 nucleotides: TGTGCCAGCAACCCGGGCGCCCTGGTGGAGCTGTTTTTT.

The table lists this clonotype with many counts. The V and J genes are TRBV10-2 and TRBJ1-2, with a possible D match to TRBD1 (5 bases). The CDR3 length is 13 residues. Trimming removed 2 bases from V and 4 bases from J, with 8 bases in between. Germline CDR1 and CDR2: WSHSY and SAAADI. Here the CDR3 reads CASSEGGTYGYTF. CDR3 nucleotides: TGCGCCAGCAGTGAGGGGGGGACCTATGGCTACACCTTC.

This clonotype was picked up a small number of times. CDR3 nucleotides: TGTGCCAGCAGCACAGTTATGGGGGCTGGGGCCAACGTCCTGACTTTC. This encodes CASSTVMGAGANVLTF. The chain has TRBV12-3 or TRBV12-4 and TRBJ2-6, with D perhaps given as TRBD1 or TRBD2 (5 bases each). The V end lost 6 bases, the J end lost 2 bases, and 14 bases lay between the germline ends. This CDR3 comprises 16 residues.

This clonotype has only a few counts. This chain uses TRBV6-6 with TRBJ2-7; the D call may be TRBD1 or TRBD2 (6 bases each). Germline CDR1 and CDR2: MNHNY and SVGAGI (reference sequence). Trimming took off 8 bases at V and 1 base at J, with 15 bases between the two ends. CDR3 length: 14 amino acids. The CDR3: CASDGGGISYEQYF. CDR3 DNA: TGTGCCAGCGACGGGGGCGGGATTTCCTACGAGCAGTACTTC.

This clonotype was seen more than once but under ten times. The chain joins TRBV6-6 to TRBJ2-6, with 11 bases that match TRBD1. Germline V gene data show CDR1 as MNHNY and CDR2 as SVGAGI (reference sequence). V was clipped by 5 bases and J by 0 bases; unmatched bases: 6. CDR3 length: 18 residues. The CDR3 region has the DNA TGTGCCAGCAGTGGGGGGACAGGGGGATTCTCTGGGGCCAACGTCCTGACTTTC. Translation: CASSGGTGGFSGANVLTF.

In this sample, this clonotype turned up many times. The rearrangement joins TRBV24-1 to TRBJ1-2, with 7 nucleotides matching TRBD1. V trimming: 2 bases; J trimming: 3 bases; junction bases outside the gene matches: 8. This CDR3 is 16 amino acids long. Germline CDR1 is KGHDR and CDR2 is SFDVKD. The CDR3, as DNA: TGTGCCACCAGTGATTCGTCGCAGGGGGTGGACTATGGCTACACCTTC. Amino acids: CATSDSSQGVDYGYTF.

This clonotype occurred many times. The chain uses TRBV14 and TRBJ1-2; 9 nucleotides match TRBD1. Unmatched junction bases numbered 11, after V lost 4 bases and J lost 8 bases. This CDR3 has 15 amino acids. Germline V gene sequence: CDR1 SGHDN, CDR2 FVKESK. In DNA form, the CDR3 reads TGTGCCAGCAGCCTACAGGGGGCGACGATCCTAGGCTACACCTTC. It codes for CASSLQGATILGYTF.

This clonotype was counted many times. The J gene is TRBJ2-6, the V gene TRBV2; D is unresolved. The CDR3 runs 13 residues. Trimming stripped 6 bases from V and 7 bases from J, with 10 bases between. The germline CDR1 and CDR2 sequences are SNHLY and FYNNEI. The CDR3 loop is CASRIDVANVLTF. CDR3 nucleotide sequence: TGTGCCAGCAGAATCGATGTTGCCAACGTCCTGACTTTC.

Notes on this clonotype: Sequence at one end of the junction differs from germline and may be a read error. The CDR3 bases are TGTGCCGGCAGCTTTGACAGGGGAGTTTGGGTAAACACTGAAGCTTTCTTT. This codes for CAGSFDRGVWVNTEAFF. The rearrangement uses TRBV7-8 and TRBJ1-1, with TRBD1 identical over 8 bases. The CDR3 length is 17 residues. Germline values: CDR1 SGHVS, CDR2 FQNEAQ.